Below, 19 T cell receptor beta chains from the same sample are listed, as sequenced in a study of blood T cell repertoires in COVID-19. Using immunoSEQ multiplex PCR, the repertoire was profiled, and TCRdb retains in-frame clones only, with some absent. The sample lists 400,000 to 500,000 clones; approximately 91% were seen once. Sequencing was performed on PBMCs or T cells enriched from blood (not recorded which). The receptors were gathered from a young woman who had been exposed to COVID-19.

J is TRBJ2-5 and V is TRBV18, with TRBD1 matching 9 bases. The CDR3 runs 13 residues. Germline assignment: CDR1 KGHSH and CDR2 LQKENI. After removal of 8 bases from V and 4 bases from J, the junction contained 5 bases not matched to a gene. The CDR3: CASVPGQGETQYF. The CDR3 nucleotides read TGTGCCAGCGTCCCGGGACAGGGAGAGACCCAGTACTTC.

CDR3 coding DNA: TGCGCCAGCAGCGGGGACAGCTACACAGATACGCAGTATTTT. It yields the protein CASSGDSYTDTQYF. The chain links TRBV4-3 to TRBJ2-3; 7 positions agree with TRBD1. The V gene end was trimmed by 5 bases and the J gene end by 2 bases; junction bases not matched to a gene: 4. This CDR3 spans 14 amino acids. Germline V gene lookup returns CDR1 LGHNA and CDR2 YSLEER.

The V and J genes are TRBV11-2 and TRBJ2-2; a weak D match, TRBD1 (6 bases). CDR1 is SGHAT, CDR2 FQNNGV, per germline. The CDR3 sequence is 16 residues long. The V end lost 6 bases, the J end lost 2 bases, and 16 bases lay between the germline ends. The CDR3, as DNA: TGTGCCAGCAGATACATTCGGGGACAAAACACCGGGGAGCTGTTTTTT. Protein: CASRYIRGQNTGELFF.

The chain joins TRBV9 to TRBJ1-1; D uncertain. Germline CDR1 reads SGDLS; CDR2 reads YYNGEE. V lost 5 bases to trimming and J lost 3 bases, with 14 bases between them. The CDR3 covers 14 residues. The CDR3: CASSTDGSDTEAFF. In DNA form, the CDR3 reads TGTGCCAGCAGTACAGACGGGAGTGACACTGAAGCTTTCTTT.

The chain joins TRBV3-1 (or the pseudogene TRBV3-2) to TRBJ1-5, with D possibly being TRBD1 (5 bases). V shed 4 bases and J shed 3 bases, with 13 bases lying between them. This CDR3 is 15 amino acids long. CDR1 is LGHDT, CDR2 YNNKEL, per germline (reference sequence). CDR3 in DNA: TGTGCCAGCAGCCGTGGGACTGGGAACAATCAGCCCCAGCATTTT. This gives the protein CASSRGTGNNQPQHF.

The chain is built from TRBV4-2 and TRBJ2-4; maybe TRBD1 (5 bases). The CDR3 consists of 12 residues. Trimming pared 4 bases from V and 8 bases from J, leaving 9 bases between. Germline-derived CDR1 and CDR2 are LGHNA and YNFKEQ. Here the CDR3 reads CASSPGRDIQYF. CDR3 coding DNA: TGTGCCAGCAGCCCCGGCAGGGACATTCAGTACTTC.

CDR3 bases: TGTGCCAGCAGCTTAGATGGGTTCTCTCGGACATTTTCCTACGAGCAGTACTTC. Translating gives CASSLDGFSRTFSYEQYF. The V gene is TRBV11-2, the J gene TRBJ2-7; a weak D match, TRBD1 (5 bases). The CDR3 loop spans 18 amino acids. Per the germline V gene, CDR1 is SGHAT and CDR2 is FQNNGV. Trimming removed 0 bases from V and 1 base from J, with 19 bases in between.

The chain joins TRBV19 to TRBJ1-1; 11 nucleotides agree with TRBD1. With 10 bases clipped from V and 11 bases from J, the junction kept 6 bases outside the gene matches. CDR3 length equals 11 residues. Germline CDR1 reads LNHDA; CDR2 reads SQIVND (reference sequence). CDR3 protein: CATGQGAGAFF. The DNA for the CDR3 is TGTGCCACTGGACAGGGGGCAGGGGCTTTCTTT.

The gene calls are TRBV5-1 and TRBJ2-1; weak D call: TRBD1 (6 bases). The CDR3 loop spans 14 amino acids. Germline V gene lookup returns CDR1 SGHRS and CDR2 YFSETQ. V was cut by 4 bases and J by 7 bases, with 15 bases left in between. The CDR3 bases are TGCGCCAGCAGCGCTTGGGGGCGCGTAAATGAGCAGTTCTTC. It specifies CASSAWGRVNEQFF.

This clone was seen a few times. The chain employs TRBV2 and TRBJ1-3, with D possibly TRBD1 on 5 matching bases. The CDR3 contains 14 residues. The V end was cut by 7 bases, the J end by 0 bases, with 10 bases between. Germline loops: CDR1 SNHLY, CDR2 FYNNEI. In nucleotides, the CDR3 is TGTGCCAGCACTGCGACAGACTCTGGAAACACCATATATTTT. Protein sequence: CASTATDSGNTIYF. Full variable domain (outside the CDR3, taken from reference TRBV2 and TRBJ1-3): EPEVTQTPSHQVTQMGQEVILRCVPISNHLYFYWYRQILGQKVEFLVSFYNNEISEKSEIFDDQFSVERPDGSNFTLKIRSTKLEDSAMYFCASTATDSGNTIYFGEGSWLTVV.

This clone has only one observation. The chain employs TRBV5-1 and TRBJ1-1, with D hard to call. The V end was cut by 0 bases, the J end by 1 base, with 7 bases between. Germline V gives CDR1 SGHRS, CDR2 YFSETQ. CDR3 length: 14 amino acids. DNA for the CDR3: TGCGCCAGCAGCTTGGTCCCAGGGAACACTGAAGCTTTCTTT. It encodes CASSLVPGNTEAFF.

V is TRBV6-2 or TRBV6-3 and J is TRBJ1-5; 8 bases line up with TRBD1. The CDR3 loop spans 15 amino acids. V lost 6 bases, J lost 7 bases, and 11 bases stayed unmatched. Germline V lookup: CDR1 MNHEY, CDR2 SVGEGT. The CDR3 sequence is CASSAGQGTWQPQHF. The CDR3 coding sequence is TGTGCCAGCAGCGCCGGACAGGGAACTTGGCAGCCCCAGCATTTT.

This clone was counted once. The rearrangement links TRBV28 to TRBJ1-4, with 7 bases aligning to TRBD1. Germline CDR1 MDHEN, CDR2 SYDVKM. This CDR3 spans 14 amino acids. V lost 8 bases to trimming and J lost 5 bases; unmatched junction nucleotides: 8. For the CDR3, the DNA is TGTGCCAGCGATACAGGGGCCTTCAATGAAAAACTGTTTTTT. Protein product: CASDTGAFNEKLFF.

V and J are TRBV19 and TRBJ1-1; no clear D. The ends were cut back, 7 bases at V and 4 bases at J, with 13 bases in the middle. The germline V gene encodes CDR1 LNHDA and CDR2 SQIVND (reference sequence). The CDR3 is made up of 13 amino acids. The DNA for the CDR3 is TGTGCCAGTACACAACAGCCTGCCACTGAAGCTTTCTTT. Amino acids: CASTQQPATEAFF.

The J gene is TRBJ1-5, the V gene TRBV28; D may be TRBD1 (6 bases). Germline CDR1 reads MDHEN; CDR2 reads SYDVKM. This CDR3 is 14 amino acids long. The V end lost 7 bases, the J end lost 4 bases, and 14 bases lay between the germline ends. The CDR3: CASTSVGANQPQHF. CDR3 DNA: TGTGCCAGCACCTCCGTGGGGGCAAATCAGCCCCAGCATTTT.

This sequence joins TRBV20-1 and TRBJ2-4; D is unclear. The CDR3 spans 11 residues. Germline V lookup: CDR1 DFQATT, CDR2 SNEGSKA (reference sequence). The V end lost 6 bases, the J end lost 7 bases, and 10 bases lay between the germline ends. The CDR3 sequence is CSATVFNIQYF. The CDR3 nucleotides are TGCAGTGCAACAGTATTCAACATTCAGTACTTC.

This chain joins TRBV4-3 and TRBJ1-1; perhaps TRBD1 as D (5 bases). The germline gives CDR1 LGHNA, CDR2 YSLEER. Trimming stripped 3 bases from V and 2 bases from J, with 16 bases between. The CDR3 is 16 amino acids. CDR3 DNA sequence: TGCGCCAGCAGCCAGAATCCGCAGGGCATCAACACTGAAGCTTTCTTT. Its translation: CASSQNPQGINTEAFF.

V gene TRBV11-2 combines with J gene TRBJ2-2, with 7 bases matching TRBD1. The CDR3 runs 15 residues. V lost 2 bases, J lost 5 bases, and 5 bases stayed unmatched. The germline V gene encodes CDR1 SGHAT and CDR2 FQNNGV. The CDR3 reads CASSLSPGQTGELFF. For the CDR3, the DNA is TGTGCCAGCAGCTTATCCCCGGGACAGACCGGGGAGCTGTTTTTT.

This sequence joins TRBV28 and TRBJ1-5; no definite D call. The length of the CDR3 is 14 residues. Trimming removed 6 bases at V and 6 bases at J, with 15 bases between. CDR1 is MDHEN, CDR2 SYDVKM, per germline. This CDR3 reads CASSPAGLLQPQHF. DNA of the CDR3: TGTGCCAGCAGCCCCGCCGGACTCCTTCAGCCCCAGCATTTT.